The rows below give T cell receptor beta chains drawn from one sample of a study of neurological immune-mediated disorders. TCRdb re-analysed the 5' RACE reads in MiXCR, keeping a single row per CDR3 protein. This sample has some 29,000 distinct CDR3 sequences, with approximately 12% found just once. Sequenced material: PBMCs. Receptors were obtained from a man in his 60s in good health. Each CDR3 is given with its conserved first and last residue. A D gene is named only where the DNA matches it firmly. Only some rows state a clone size, as once, few, many or a class for expanded clones.

abundance: many
d_gene: TRBD2
v_gene: TRBV7-3
j_gene: TRBJ2-1
CDR3nt: TGTGCCAGCAGCTTAGGTCTAGCGGGAGATGAGCAGTTCTTC
CDR3aa: CASSLGLAGDEQFF

abundance: many
d_gene: .
v_gene: TRBV6-5
j_gene: TRBJ1-4
CDR3nt: TGTGCCAGCAGCCCCGCGGGGGGAAAACTGTTTTTT
CDR3aa: CASSPAGGKLFF

abundance: few
d_gene: .
v_gene: TRBV10-3
j_gene: TRBJ1-1
CDR3nt: TGTGCCATCAGTGAGAAGAGGGCCGGCACTGAAGCTTTCTTT
CDR3aa: CAISEKRAGTEAFF

abundance: few
d_gene: .
v_gene: TRBV7-2
j_gene: TRBJ2-2
CDR3nt: TGTGCCAGCAGCTCGAGGGGGTGGAACACCGGGGAGCTGTTTTTT
CDR3aa: CASSSRGWNTGELFF

abundance: many
d_gene: .
v_gene: TRBV5-1
j_gene: TRBJ1-5
CDR3nt: TGCGCCAGCAGCGTTGGCGGGCAATCCCATCAGCCCCAGCATTTT
CDR3aa: CASSVGGQSHQPQHF

abundance: .
d_gene: .
v_gene: TRBV7-2
j_gene: TRBJ2-1
CDR3nt: TGTGCCAGCAGCCCTACCTTCACAGGGTACAATGAGCAGTTCTTC
CDR3aa: CASSPTFTGYNEQFF

abundance: many
d_gene: .
v_gene: TRBV9
j_gene: TRBJ2-1
CDR3nt: TGTGCCAGCAGCGTATCTTGGGGGGGCCCCAATGAGCAGTTCTTC
CDR3aa: CASSVSWGGPNEQFF

abundance: many
d_gene: .
v_gene: TRBV7-9
j_gene: TRBJ1-5
CDR3nt: TGTGCCAGCAGCTTAGCGCTATCAGGGTTTAGTGGGCACTATCAGCCCCAGCATTTT
CDR3aa: CASSLALSGFSGHYQPQHF

abundance: many
d_gene: TRBD2
v_gene: TRBV20-1
j_gene: TRBJ2-7
CDR3nt: TGCAGTGCTAGAGATAGGCTAGCGGGAGATAGCGAGCAGTACTTC
CDR3aa: CSARDRLAGDSEQYF

abundance: many
d_gene: .
v_gene: TRBV10-3
j_gene: TRBJ2-1
CDR3nt: TGTGCCATCAGTGCTGGGGGGGCCGAAAGCTCCTACAATGAGCAGTTCTTC
CDR3aa: CAISAGGAESSYNEQFF

abundance: many
d_gene: TRBD1
v_gene: TRBV9
j_gene: TRBJ1-6
CDR3nt: TGTGCCAGCAGACGGACAGGGGCCAGGAATTCACCCCTCCACTTT
CDR3aa: CASRRTGARNSPLHF

abundance: .
d_gene: .
v_gene: TRBV4-3
j_gene: TRBJ1-1
CDR3nt: TGCGCCTGCAGCCATGAAGGGAACACTGAAGCTTTCTTT
CDR3aa: CACSHEGNTEAFF

abundance: many
d_gene: TRBD1
v_gene: TRBV11-2
j_gene: TRBJ2-7
CDR3nt: TGTGCCAGCAGCCATTCGTGGGGACAGAGCTCCTACGAGCAGTACTTC
CDR3aa: CASSHSWGQSSYEQYF

abundance: many
d_gene: .
v_gene: TRBV5-1
j_gene: TRBJ1-4
CDR3nt: TGCGCCAGCAGCTTGTTGGGAGTCGGAGGTAATGAAAAACTGTTTTTT
CDR3aa: CASSLLGVGGNEKLFF

abundance: many
d_gene: .
v_gene: TRBV20-1
j_gene: TRBJ1-1
CDR3nt: TGCAGTGCCCTAAAAGACACTGAAGCTTTCTTT
CDR3aa: CSALKDTEAFF

abundance: many
d_gene: .
v_gene: TRBV5-6
j_gene: TRBJ1-2
CDR3nt: TGTGCCAGCAGCTTGAGTGCGGGGGTCCCTATGCGGTACACCTTC
CDR3aa: CASSLSAGVPMRYTF

abundance: many
d_gene: .
v_gene: TRBV5-8
j_gene: TRBJ2-1
CDR3nt: TGTGCCAGCAGCTTGGTGGCGGTTGTCTCCTACAATGAGCAGTTCTTC
CDR3aa: CASSLVAVVSYNEQFF

abundance: medium-sized
d_gene: .
v_gene: TRBV20-1
j_gene: TRBJ2-3
CDR3nt: TGCAGTGCTACACTGGACAGCCTCGGTCCAGATACGCAGTATTTT
CDR3aa: CSATLDSLGPDTQYF

abundance: .
d_gene: .
v_gene: TRBV20-1
j_gene: TRBJ2-5
CDR3nt: TGCAGTGCTAGAGATAGGTGGGAGCGTGCAGAAGAGACCCAGTACTTC
CDR3aa: CSARDRWERAEETQYF

abundance: medium-sized
d_gene: TRBD2
v_gene: TRBV4-3
j_gene: TRBJ2-1
CDR3nt: TGCGCCAGCACCTCTAGCGGGCGTTACAATGAGCAGTTCTTC
CDR3aa: CASTSSGRYNEQFF

abundance: many
d_gene: .
v_gene: TRBV15
j_gene: TRBJ2-2
CDR3nt: TGTGCCACCAGCAGAGATTCTCCCCAAACCGGGGAGCTGTTTTTT
CDR3aa: CATSRDSPQTGELFF

abundance: many
d_gene: .
v_gene: TRBV12-3/TRBV12-4
j_gene: TRBJ1-2
CDR3nt: TGTGCCAGCAGCCTCGACCCGACATCGGGCTACACCTTC
CDR3aa: CASSLDPTSGYTF

abundance: many
d_gene: TRBD2
v_gene: TRBV5-6
j_gene: TRBJ2-7
CDR3nt: TGTGCCAGCAGCTTACTCTCCGGGACTAGCGGGACTCCCCCCGGGCAGTACTTC
CDR3aa: CASSLLSGTSGTPPGQYF

abundance: many
d_gene: .
v_gene: TRBV2
j_gene: TRBJ1-6
CDR3nt: TGTGCCAGCACTGACAGGCTAAATTCACCCCTCCACTTT
CDR3aa: CASTDRLNSPLHF

abundance: many
d_gene: .
v_gene: TRBV15
j_gene: TRBJ2-2
CDR3nt: TGTGCCACCAGCAGACGGTTACCCGGGGAGCTGTTTTTT
CDR3aa: CATSRRLPGELFF

abundance: many
d_gene: .
v_gene: TRBV7-9
j_gene: TRBJ2-7
CDR3nt: TGTGCCAGCAGCTCGGGACACACCTACGAGCAGTACTTC
CDR3aa: CASSSGHTYEQYF

abundance: many
d_gene: .
v_gene: TRBV27
j_gene: TRBJ2-5
CDR3nt: TGTGCCAGCAGTTTAAAGTACCAAGAGACCCAGTACTTC
CDR3aa: CASSLKYQETQYF

abundance: many
d_gene: TRBD1
v_gene: TRBV20-1
j_gene: TRBJ1-5
CDR3nt: TGCAGTGCTGGGACAGGGATCGGTAATCAGCCCCAGCATTTT
CDR3aa: CSAGTGIGNQPQHF

abundance: many
d_gene: TRBD1
v_gene: TRBV12-3/TRBV12-4
j_gene: TRBJ1-5
CDR3nt: TGTGCCAGCGGGACAGATACTTATAGCAATCAGCCCCAGCATTTT
CDR3aa: CASGTDTYSNQPQHF

abundance: many
d_gene: .
v_gene: TRBV7-9
j_gene: TRBJ1-1
CDR3nt: TGTGCCAGCAGCTTAGGCGTTGTCACTGAAGCTTTCTTT
CDR3aa: CASSLGVVTEAFF

abundance: many
d_gene: .
v_gene: TRBV5-5
j_gene: TRBJ2-5
CDR3nt: TGTGCCAGCAGCTTGAGAGAAGAGACCCAGTACTTC
CDR3aa: CASSLREETQYF

abundance: few
d_gene: .
v_gene: TRBV20-1
j_gene: TRBJ2-1
CDR3nt: TGCAGTGCCGGTGACCCAAGCTCCTACAATGAGCAGTTCTTC
CDR3aa: CSAGDPSSYNEQFF

abundance: many
d_gene: .
v_gene: TRBV5-1
j_gene: TRBJ2-7
CDR3nt: TGCGCCAGCAGCCTCGGACTATACGAGCAGTACTTC
CDR3aa: CASSLGLYEQYF

abundance: many
d_gene: TRBD1
v_gene: TRBV29-1
j_gene: TRBJ1-3
CDR3nt: TGCAGCGCCATCGGGGGGACAGAGAGATTTTCTGGAAACACCATATATTTT
CDR3aa: CSAIGGTERFSGNTIYF

abundance: many
d_gene: TRBD2
v_gene: TRBV5-1
j_gene: TRBJ2-2
CDR3nt: TGCGCCAGCAGCTTGGCGACTAGCGGCACCGGGGAGCTGTTTTTT
CDR3aa: CASSLATSGTGELFF

abundance: many
d_gene: .
v_gene: TRBV7-9
j_gene: TRBJ2-1
CDR3nt: TGTGCCAGCAGCTTAGAGGGGGACTGGGTCTACAATGAGCAGTTCTTC
CDR3aa: CASSLEGDWVYNEQFF

abundance: .
d_gene: TRBD1
v_gene: TRBV7-9
j_gene: TRBJ2-1
CDR3nt: TGTGCCAGCAGCTTAGCAGGACAGGGTTACAATGAGCAGTTCTTC
CDR3aa: CASSLAGQGYNEQFF

abundance: once
d_gene: .
v_gene: TRBV7-8
j_gene: TRBJ2-7
CDR3nt: TGTGTCAGCAGCTTAGCCCCCAGTGGGTACGAGCAGTACTTC
CDR3aa: CVSSLAPSGYEQYF

abundance: many
d_gene: .
v_gene: TRBV28
j_gene: TRBJ1-1
CDR3nt: TGTGCCAGCAGTTTAGGCGGGGGGGAGTGGACTGAAGCTTTCTTT
CDR3aa: CASSLGGGEWTEAFF

abundance: many
d_gene: TRBD2
v_gene: TRBV20-1
j_gene: TRBJ2-7
CDR3nt: TGCAGTGCTAGTGGTGTAGGCGGGAGGCCCACCTACGAGCAGTACTTC
CDR3aa: CSASGVGGRPTYEQYF

abundance: .
d_gene: .
v_gene: TRBV7-9
j_gene: TRBJ2-5
CDR3nt: TGTGCCAGCAGCCCTAAGCACAAGCACGGGGAGACCCAGTACTTC
CDR3aa: CASSPKHKHGETQYF

abundance: many
d_gene: .
v_gene: TRBV7-9
j_gene: TRBJ1-1
CDR3nt: TGTGCCAGCAGCTTAGACGTCGGCGGGAACACTGAAGCTTTCTTT
CDR3aa: CASSLDVGGNTEAFF

abundance: many
d_gene: .
v_gene: TRBV28
j_gene: TRBJ2-3
CDR3nt: TGTGCCAGCAGTTTATTGGGCGGGGTAAGAGATACGCAGTATTTT
CDR3aa: CASSLLGGVRDTQYF

abundance: many
d_gene: .
v_gene: TRBV28
j_gene: TRBJ2-3
CDR3nt: TGTGCCAGCAGTAGCGGGCACACAGATACGCAGTATTTT
CDR3aa: CASSSGHTDTQYF

abundance: many
d_gene: .
v_gene: TRBV5-6
j_gene: TRBJ2-3
CDR3nt: TGTGCCAGCAGCCCACCCTGGGGAGATACGCAGTATTTT
CDR3aa: CASSPPWGDTQYF

abundance: many
d_gene: TRBD1
v_gene: TRBV29-1
j_gene: TRBJ1-5
CDR3nt: TGCAGCGTCTCCGGTACAGGGGAACAGCCCCAGCATTTT
CDR3aa: CSVSGTGEQPQHF

abundance: many
d_gene: TRBD1
v_gene: TRBV7-9
j_gene: TRBJ2-2
CDR3nt: TGTGCCAGCAGCCCGGGGACAGCTGGGGAGCTGTTTTTT
CDR3aa: CASSPGTAGELFF

abundance: many
d_gene: TRBD1
v_gene: TRBV28
j_gene: TRBJ2-7
CDR3nt: TGTGCTACGGACTCGGGACAGGGGGTCTACGAGCAGTACTTC
CDR3aa: CATDSGQGVYEQYF

abundance: many
d_gene: TRBD1
v_gene: TRBV7-2
j_gene: TRBJ2-5
CDR3nt: TGTGCCAGCAGCTTAGCGGGACAGGGGGCGGCCGGGACCCAGTACTTC
CDR3aa: CASSLAGQGAAGTQYF

abundance: many
d_gene: TRBD1
v_gene: TRBV12-3/TRBV12-4
j_gene: TRBJ1-4
CDR3nt: TGTGCCAGCAGTAAAGAACAGGGGGCGGTTGTAGAAAAACTGTTTTTT
CDR3aa: CASSKEQGAVVEKLFF

abundance: many
d_gene: .
v_gene: TRBV29-1
j_gene: TRBJ1-2
CDR3nt: TGCAGCGTTTTTTTAGGAAATGGCTACACCTTC
CDR3aa: CSVFLGNGYTF

abundance: .
d_gene: TRBD1
v_gene: TRBV7-8
j_gene: TRBJ2-1
CDR3nt: TGTGCCAGCAGCGAGGGACAGGCCTACAATGAGCAGTTCTTC
CDR3aa: CASSEGQAYNEQFF

abundance: many
d_gene: TRBD1
v_gene: TRBV29-1
j_gene: TRBJ1-5
CDR3nt: TGCAGCGTTCGGGACAGGGAAAATCAGCCCCAGCATTTT
CDR3aa: CSVRDRENQPQHF

abundance: many
d_gene: .
v_gene: TRBV6-5
j_gene: TRBJ2-7
CDR3nt: TGTGCCACTTCAACGTCCTACGAGCAGTACTTC
CDR3aa: CATSTSYEQYF

abundance: many
d_gene: .
v_gene: TRBV5-5
j_gene: TRBJ1-4
CDR3nt: TGTGCCAGCAGCTGGGAACAGGGCTCAGACGAAAAACTGTTTTTT
CDR3aa: CASSWEQGSDEKLFF

abundance: .
d_gene: .
v_gene: TRBV6-5
j_gene: TRBJ1-1
CDR3nt: TGTGCCAGCAGTTACCAAGTCCCCAGGGACTTCACTGAAGCTTTCTTT
CDR3aa: CASSYQVPRDFTEAFF

abundance: .
d_gene: .
v_gene: TRBV28
j_gene: TRBJ1-5
CDR3nt: TGTGTCAGCGGGCAGACAAGGGGAAGCAATCAGCCCCAGCATTTT
CDR3aa: CVSGQTRGSNQPQHF